This T cell receptor (beta chain) was sequenced during a study of blood T cell repertoires in COVID-19. The overall study: The study drew acute and convalescent COVID-19 samples from the United States, Italy and Spain. Sources were T cells, B-cell-depleted T cells, or PBMCs; the material itself was cDNA or gDNA.

In germline, CDR1 is SGHRS, CDR2 YFSETQ. The CDR3 length is 15 residues. V gave up 4 bases and J gave up 7 bases; unmatched junction bases: 8. Source study methods: Amplifying reference gene primers gave estimates of nucleated cell counts. Assay used: immunoSEQ multiplex PCR; TCRdb lists only in-frame clones, some missing. V and J calls and clone size come straight from that table; D and trimming were deduced from the DNA. The sample records a few hundred thousand clones, around four fifths being singletons. Seattle enrolled patients during active infection and tracked them longitudinally. This TCR was sampled from an elderly woman with COVID-19, enrolled during active disease. Sample: peripheral blood. The chain uses TRBV5-1 and TRBJ2-2, with TRBD1 matching 9 bases. The CDR3 nucleotides are TGCGCCAGCAGCCCGGGACAGGGCAAGGGCGGGGAGCTGTTTTTT. Protein product: CASSPGQGKGGELFF.